The clone carrying this T cell receptor (beta chain) was observed a single time. The junction departs from germline at one end; a sequencing error may be responsible. TCRdb reprocessed the RT-PCR reads via MiXCR and lists one record per CDR3 protein. There are about a million distinct CDR3 sequences in the sample; roughly 18% occur only once, and roughly 6.4% lies in the top ten. The source of the sample is a study of patients and donors after allogeneic stem cell transplantation. Germline V gene sequence: CDR1 MGHDK, CDR2 SYGVNS. CDR3 size: 14 residues. The chain combines TRBV25-1 with TRBJ2-4; D gene unclear. Material for sequencing was blood, either unsorted or a sorted T cell fraction (not recorded which). The sequence came from a human donor who was either an allogeneic HSCT recipient or a stem cell or donor lymphocyte infusion donor (not recorded which). It is not recorded whose cells these are; they may come from a transplant donor. The CDR3 region has the DNA TGTGCCAGCAGTGGAAGATTAGCCAAAAGCATTCAGTACTTC. Translating it yields CASSGRLAKSIQYF.